This is a list of T cell receptor beta chains from one sample in a study of T cell changes during pregnancy in multiple sclerosis. The data were produced by immunoSEQ multiplex PCR, yet TCRdb's version contains in-frame clones alone and is incomplete. Of tens of thousands of clones in the sample, about 88% were seen once. Source: CD8+ T cells from peripheral blood mononuclear cells, taken in the second trimester of pregnancy. The receptor source for this set is a female donor with multiple sclerosis, enrolled in a pregnancy study. The CDR3 runs from the conserved cysteine through the conserved F or W. The D gene is left open where the match is weak. Not every row has a clone size; where given, it reads once, few, many or a size class.

clone_size,d_call,j_call,v_call,cdr3_aa,cdr3_nt
NA,TRBD2,TRBJ2-7,TRBV2,CASSELGGRSYEQYF,TGTGCCAGCAGTGAATTAGGCGGGAGAAGCTACGAGCAGTACTTC
NA,NA,TRBJ2-7,TRBV11-2,CASSLPPGVDYEQYF,TGTGCCAGCAGCTTACCCCCAGGGGTTGACTACGAGCAGTACTTC
NA,NA,TRBJ1-1,TRBV25-1,CASSEVGRAFF,TGTGCCAGCAGTGAAGTGGGGAGAGCTTTCTTT
NA,TRBD1,TRBJ1-1,TRBV5-6,CASSLVTGGFNTEAFF,TGTGCCAGCAGCTTGGTAACAGGGGGCTTTAACACTGAAGCTTTCTTT
NA,TRBD1,TRBJ1-2,TRBV6-5,CASSYAGTDYGYTF,TGTGCCAGCAGTTACGCAGGGACAGATTATGGCTACACCTTC
NA,NA,TRBJ1-6,TRBV6-6,CASSYSAGRIDSPLHF,TGTGCCAGCAGTTACAGTGCAGGTAGAATTGATTCACCCCTCCACTTT
NA,TRBD2,TRBJ2-6,TRBV4-1,CATGGLAISGANVLTF,TGCGCCACCGGAGGACTAGCGATCTCTGGGGCCAACGTCCTGACTTTC
NA,NA,TRBJ1-2,TRBV5-1,CASSLVAGTNYGYTF,TGCGCCAGCAGCTTGGTAGCTGGAACTAACTATGGCTACACCTTC
NA,NA,TRBJ1-4,TRBV6-5,CASSYRWGQHEKLFF,TGTGCCAGCAGTTACCGGTGGGGGCAGCATGAAAAACTGTTTTTT
NA,TRBD1,TRBJ2-3,TRBV5-6,CASSSRDRVTDTQYF,TGTGCCAGCAGCTCCCGGGACAGGGTCACAGATACGCAGTATTTT
NA,NA,TRBJ2-1,TRBV6-6,CASIALTTIDNEQFF,TGTGCCAGCATTGCGTTGACTACAATAGACAATGAGCAGTTCTTC
NA,TRBD2,TRBJ2-3,TRBV5-1,CASSLVPGGGRADTQYF,TGCGCCAGCAGCTTGGTACCGGGAGGGGGGCGAGCAGATACGCAGTATTTT
NA,NA,TRBJ1-5,TRBV6-1,CASSVSGDSQPQHF,TGTGCCAGCAGTGTTTCAGGGGATAGTCAGCCCCAGCATTTT
NA,TRBD1,TRBJ2-2,TRBV7-3,CASSLIHSDRGPGELFF,TGTGCCAGCAGCTTAATACATAGTGACAGGGGTCCCGGGGAGCTGTTTTTT
NA,NA,TRBJ2-1,TRBV6-6,CASSQGEGLAREQFF,TGTGCCAGCAGTCAGGGGGAAGGACTAGCTCGTGAGCAGTTCTTC
once,TRBD2,TRBJ2-1,TRBV27,CASSFDPSGRVYNEQFF,TGTGCCAGCAGTTTCGACCCGAGCGGGAGGGTATACAATGAGCAGTTCTTC
NA,TRBD2,TRBJ2-3,TRBV6-1,CASSGVAGTADTQYF,TGTGCCAGCAGTGGTGTAGCGGGAACAGCAGATACGCAGTATTTT
NA,NA,TRBJ2-5,TRBV13,CASSLGLGEETQYF,TGTGCCAGCAGCTTAGGCCTGGGAGAAGAGACCCAGTACTTC
once,NA,TRBJ1-5,TRBV5-8,CASSDGTTDNQPQHF,TGTGCCAGCAGCGACGGGACAACCGACAATCAGCCCCAGCATTTT
NA,TRBD1,TRBJ2-1,TRBV5-6,CASSAGQVYYNEQFF,TGTGCCAGCAGCGCCGGACAGGTTTACTACAATGAGCAGTTCTTC
NA,NA,TRBJ1-3,TRBV9,CASSVAGRASPGNTIYF,TGTGCCAGCAGCGTAGCGGGCAGGGCTTCTCCTGGAAACACCATATATTTT
NA,NA,TRBJ2-1,TRBV28,CASSPGNTYNEQFF,TGTGCCAGCAGCCCCGGGAACACATACAATGAGCAGTTCTTC
NA,NA,TRBJ2-1,TRBV27,CASSQAGSRNEQFF,TGTGCCAGCAGTCAGGCCGGGAGTCGGAATGAGCAGTTCTTC
few,TRBD2,TRBJ2-7,TRBV4-1,CASSQDLAGGSYEQYF,TGCGCCAGCAGCCAAGATCTAGCGGGGGGCTCCTACGAGCAGTACTTC
NA,TRBD1,TRBJ2-3,TRBV6-5,CASSYQDRGPTDTQYF,TGTGCCAGCAGTTACCAGGACAGGGGGCCCACAGATACGCAGTATTTT
NA,TRBD2,TRBJ2-2,TRBV7-9,CASSLFHVASGGDTGELFF,TGTGCCAGCAGCTTATTCCACGTGGCTAGCGGGGGGGACACCGGGGAGCTGTTTTTT
NA,TRBD1,TRBJ1-6,TRBV7-8,CASSLSQGAGSYNSPLHF,TGTGCCAGCAGCTTATCTCAGGGGGCAGGATCCTATAATTCACCCCTCCACTTT
NA,TRBD1,TRBJ1-4,TRBV15,CATSRVQGTNEKLFF,TGTGCCACCAGCAGGGTACAGGGGACTAATGAAAAACTGTTTTTT
NA,NA,TRBJ2-2,TRBV7-3,CASSLSQNTGELFF,TGTGCCAGCAGCTTATCACAAAACACCGGGGAGCTGTTTTTT
NA,NA,TRBJ2-7,TRBV15,CATSREFGAYEQYF,TGTGCCACCAGCAGAGAATTTGGAGCATACGAGCAGTACTTC
NA,NA,TRBJ1-6,TRBV7-9,CASSSAGPNSPLHF,TGTGCCAGCAGCTCCGCAGGGCCTAATTCACCCCTCCACTTT
NA,TRBD2,TRBJ2-1,TRBV7-3,CASSPFSGGSYNEQFF,TGTGCCAGCAGCCCCTTTAGCGGGGGGTCCTACAATGAGCAGTTCTTC
NA,TRBD1,TRBJ2-1,TRBV28,CASSLSTTGFNEQFF,TGTGCCAGCAGTTTATCGACGACAGGGTTCAATGAGCAGTTCTTC
NA,NA,TRBJ2-7,TRBV6-6,CASSYVAAYEQYF,TGTGCCAGCAGTTACGTAGCGGCCTACGAGCAGTACTTC
NA,TRBD2,TRBJ2-3,TRBV7-8,CASSPNLAGLTDTQYF,TGTGCCAGCAGCCCCAATTTAGCGGGGCTCACAGATACGCAGTATTTT
NA,NA,TRBJ2-1,TRBV7-8,CASSPGAGRVLYEQFF,TGTGCCAGCAGCCCTGGGGCGGGGAGAGTGTTGTATGAGCAGTTCTTC
NA,NA,TRBJ2-7,TRBV28,CASSLSGYEQYF,TGTGCCAGCAGTTTGTCCGGCTACGAGCAGTACTTC
NA,NA,TRBJ2-1,TRBV4-1,CASSQEAPWESYNEQFF,TGCGCCAGCAGCCAAGAAGCTCCTTGGGAGTCCTACAATGAGCAGTTCTTC
NA,TRBD1,TRBJ2-7,TRBV5-6,CASSLQPGQGAFWNEQYF,TGTGCCAGCAGCTTACAACCGGGACAGGGGGCCTTTTGGAACGAGCAGTACTTC
NA,NA,TRBJ2-3,TRBV4-1,CASSQDRGTDTQYF,TGCGCCAGCAGCCAAGACCGCGGCACAGATACGCAGTATTTT
medium-sized,NA,TRBJ2-7,TRBV7-3,CASSLTVDSGSEQYF,TGTGCCAGCAGCTTAACGGTGGACTCGGGCTCCGAGCAGTACTTC
NA,NA,TRBJ2-7,TRBV5-4,CASSFSTGSYEQYF,TGTGCCAGCAGCTTTAGCACAGGGTCATACGAGCAGTACTTC
once,TRBD2,TRBJ2-2,TRBV6-5,CASSFSSGGTGELFF,TGTGCCAGCAGTTTTTCTAGCGGGGGAACCGGGGAGCTGTTTTTT
NA,TRBD2,TRBJ2-1,TRBV7-3,CASSYGLAGGDKFF,TGTGCCAGCAGCTACGGACTAGCGGGGGGGGATAAGTTCTTC
NA,TRBD2,TRBJ2-7,TRBV11-1,CASSLGLAGSYEQYF,TGTGCCAGCAGCCTGGGACTAGCGGGCTCCTACGAGCAGTACTTC
NA,NA,TRBJ2-3,TRBV27,CASSPPLADTQYF,TGTGCCAGCAGTCCTCCCCTTGCAGATACGCAGTATTTT
NA,TRBD1,TRBJ1-4,TRBV7-9,CASSSQGGGEKLFF,TGTGCCAGCAGCTCCCAGGGGGGAGGTGAAAAACTGTTTTTT
NA,NA,TRBJ2-1,TRBV6-4,CASSDSNEGNEQFF,TGTGCCAGCAGTGACTCGAATGAGGGTAATGAGCAGTTCTTC
NA,TRBD2,TRBJ2-7,TRBV11-2,CASSFYWREAGNEQYF,TGTGCCAGCAGCTTCTATTGGCGGGAGGCCGGGAACGAGCAGTACTTC
NA,NA,TRBJ2-1,TRBV11-1,CASSFAAGAVNEQFF,TGTGCCAGCAGCTTCGCTGCGGGGGCCGTCAATGAGCAGTTCTTC
NA,NA,TRBJ2-1,TRBV28,CASSLESGSDEQFF,TGTGCCAGCAGTTTGGAATCGGGGTCCGATGAGCAGTTCTTC
NA,NA,TRBJ1-1,TRBV11-1,CASSLWKDSYTEAFF,TGTGCCAGCAGCTTATGGAAGGACAGCTACACTGAAGCTTTCTTT
NA,NA,TRBJ2-2,TRBV4-1,CASSQRGLNTGELFF,TGCGCCAGCAGCCAGCGGGGACTTAACACCGGGGAGCTGTTTTTT